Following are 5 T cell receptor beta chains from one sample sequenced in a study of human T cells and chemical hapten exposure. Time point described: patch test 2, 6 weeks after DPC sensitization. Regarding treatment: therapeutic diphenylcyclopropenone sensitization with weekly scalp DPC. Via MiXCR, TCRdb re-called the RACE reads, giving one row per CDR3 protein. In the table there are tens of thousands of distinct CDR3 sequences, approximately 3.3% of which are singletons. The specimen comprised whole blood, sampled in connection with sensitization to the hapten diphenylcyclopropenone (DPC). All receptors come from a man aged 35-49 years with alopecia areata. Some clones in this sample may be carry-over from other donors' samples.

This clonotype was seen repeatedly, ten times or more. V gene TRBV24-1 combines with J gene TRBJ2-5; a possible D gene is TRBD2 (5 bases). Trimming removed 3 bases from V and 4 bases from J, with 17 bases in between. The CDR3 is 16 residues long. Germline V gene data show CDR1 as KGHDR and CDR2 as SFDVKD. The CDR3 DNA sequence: TGTGCCACCAGTGATCCGTCGGACGGGATGGGAGAGACCCAGTACTTC. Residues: CATSDPSDGMGETQYF.

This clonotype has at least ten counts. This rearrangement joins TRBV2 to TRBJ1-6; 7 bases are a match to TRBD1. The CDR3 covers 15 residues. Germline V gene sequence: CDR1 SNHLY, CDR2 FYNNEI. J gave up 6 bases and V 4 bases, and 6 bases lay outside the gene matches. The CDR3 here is CASSGDSGSNSPLHF. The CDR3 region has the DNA TGTGCCAGCAGTGGGGACAGTGGGTCTAATTCACCCCTCCACTTT.

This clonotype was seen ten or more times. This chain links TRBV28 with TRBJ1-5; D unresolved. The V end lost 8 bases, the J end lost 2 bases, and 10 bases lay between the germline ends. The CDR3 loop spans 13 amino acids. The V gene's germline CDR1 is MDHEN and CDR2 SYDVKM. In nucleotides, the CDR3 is TGTGCCAGCCACGGTCTTCGCAATCAGCCCCAGCATTTT. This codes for CASHGLRNQPQHF.

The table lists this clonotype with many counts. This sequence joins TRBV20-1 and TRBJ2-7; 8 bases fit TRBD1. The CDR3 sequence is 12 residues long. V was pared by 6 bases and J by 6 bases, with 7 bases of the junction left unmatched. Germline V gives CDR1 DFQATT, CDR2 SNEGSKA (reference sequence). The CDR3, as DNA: TGCAGTGCGGGGCGGGGACAGGCCGAGCAGTACTTC. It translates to CSAGRGQAEQYF.

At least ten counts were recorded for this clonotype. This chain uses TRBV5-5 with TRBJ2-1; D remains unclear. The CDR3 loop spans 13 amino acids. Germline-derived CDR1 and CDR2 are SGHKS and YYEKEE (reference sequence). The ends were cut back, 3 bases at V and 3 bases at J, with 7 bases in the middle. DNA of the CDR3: TGTGCCAGCAGCTCTCTAGGCTACAATGAGCAGTTCTTC. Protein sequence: CASSSLGYNEQFF.